This section outlines one T cell receptor beta chain sequence together with its context. What it recognizes is unknown. This CDR3 is built from 14 residues. Germline values: CDR1 SGHRS, CDR2 YFSETQ. For TCR beta, cDNA was produced by 5'RACE template switching with UMIs. Following a re-call of the 5' RACE reads, TCRdb has one entry per CDR3 protein and lacks DNA. The sample table sets out about 110,000 distinct CDR3 sequences. The sample comes from a study of T cells expressing NK-cell markers. Whole-study findings and limits: Topping the CD3+CD56-NKG2C+ fraction as well were these clonotypes, in a few donors. Five or six donors showed dominant NKG2C+ clonotypes comprising about 1.0-7.5% of their CD8+ T cells.

This receptor was taken from a woman between 18 and 75 years old in good health. V is TRBV5-1 and J is TRBJ2-1. The sequencing input was blood T cells: a sorted CD56 or NKG2C T cell subset, CD4+ or CD8+ T cells, or bulk PBMC T cells (not recorded which). The CDR3 sequence is CASGTGGTYNEQFF. The whole variable domain, filled in from reference TRBV5-1 and TRBJ2-1, reads KAGVTQTPRYLIKTRGQQVTLSCSPISGHRSVSWYQQTPGQGLQFLFEYFSETQRNKGNFPGRFSGRQFSNSRSEMNVSTLELGDSALYLCASGTGGTYNEQFFGPGTRLTVL.